The rows below give T cell receptor beta chains drawn from one sample of a study of blood T cell repertoires in COVID-19. Clones were read by immunoSEQ multiplex PCR, and TCRdb kept only the in-frame ones, dropping some. This sample has around 120,000 clones, with about nine tenths found just once. The sequenced sample consisted of peripheral blood. The receptors were gathered from a human donor in a cohort sampled during active COVID-19. The CDR3 runs from the conserved cysteine through the conserved F or W. The D gene is left open where the match is weak. Clone sizes are given selectively: once, few, many, or a class where the clone is expanded.

size	D	V	J	CDR3	DNA
.	TRBD2	TRBV10-3	TRBJ2-7	CAISDAIAGVGEQYF	TGTGCCATCAGTGATGCAATAGCGGGAGTGGGGGAGCAGTACTTC
.	.	TRBV18	TRBJ2-1	CASSLPGDYNEQFF	TGTGCCAGCTCATTACCCGGGGACTACAATGAGCAGTTCTTC
.	TRBD2	TRBV29-1	TRBJ2-1	CSVRVAGVVGEQFF	TGCAGCGTGCGGGTAGCGGGAGTGGTTGGGGAGCAGTTCTTC
.	TRBD2	TRBV6-1	TRBJ2-5	CASSELRGGTQETQYF	TGTGCCAGCAGTGAACTCCGGGGAGGGACCCAAGAGACCCAGTACTTC
.	.	TRBV18	TRBJ1-2	CASSPPAGSGYTF	TGTGCCAGCTCACCACCAGCAGGGTCTGGCTACACCTTC
.	.	TRBV7-9	TRBJ1-2	CASTLRANYGYTF	TGTGCCAGCACCCTGCGGGCGAACTATGGCTACACCTTC
once	TRBD2	TRBV14	TRBJ2-5	CASSRRLAGGMETQYF	TGTGCCAGCAGCCGCCGACTAGCGGGGGGAATGGAGACCCAGTACTTC
.	.	TRBV6-5	TRBJ1-1	CASSFIKGGRVRSAFF	TGTGCCAGCAGTTTCATCAAGGGGGGGCGGGTTAGAAGTGCTTTCTTT
.	TRBD2	TRBV3-1/TRBV3-2	TRBJ2-3	CATERAGEVDTQYF	TGTGCCACCGAGAGAGCGGGAGAGGTAGATACGCAGTATTTT
.	.	TRBV25-1	TRBJ1-1	CASTPAGVNTEAFF	TGTGCCAGCACCCCCGCGGGGGTGAACACTGAAGCTTTCTTT
.	.	TRBV10-1	TRBJ2-7	CANAGWTEVLEQYF	TGCGCCAACGCGGGGTGGACCGAGGTTCTCGAGCAGTACTTC
.	TRBD1	TRBV28	TRBJ1-5	CASSLGGGQGAQPQHF	TGTGCCAGCAGTCTCGGGGGGGGACAGGGGGCTCAGCCCCAGCATTTT
.	TRBD1	TRBV28	TRBJ2-2	CASSLTGVNTGELFF	TGTGCCAGCAGCCTGACAGGGGTTAACACCGGGGAGCTGTTTTTT
.	TRBD1	TRBV19	TRBJ2-7	CASSTDREDYEQYF	TGTGCCAGTAGCACGGACAGGGAGGACTACGAGCAGTACTTC
.	.	TRBV3-1/TRBV3-2	TRBJ1-5	CASSHRHSNQPQHF	TGTGCCAGCAGCCACAGGCATAGCAATCAGCCCCAGCATTTT
.	TRBD2	TRBV7-8	TRBJ2-7	CASSLAVSGSSYEQYF	TGTGCCAGCAGCTTAGCGGTTAGCGGGAGCTCCTACGAGCAGTACTTC
.	.	TRBV7-8	TRBJ2-7	CASSSVFEQYF	TGTGCCAGCAGCTCCGTTTTCGAGCAGTACTTC
.	.	TRBV3-1/TRBV3-2	TRBJ2-5	CASSQSTGTTTETQYF	TGTGCCAGCAGCCAATCAACCGGGACAACAACGGAGACCCAGTACTTC
.	TRBD2	TRBV6-2/TRBV6-3	TRBJ2-1	CASSYLLAGGSEQFF	TGTGCCAGCAGTTACTTACTAGCGGGGGGTAGTGAGCAGTTCTTC
few	TRBD1	TRBV5-1	TRBJ2-2	CASSTGQRNTGELFF	TGCGCCAGCAGCACGGGACAGAGGAACACCGGGGAGCTGTTTTTT
few	.	TRBV5-4	TRBJ2-7	CASSLTGYYEQYF	TGTGCCAGCAGCTTGACAGGGTACTACGAGCAGTACTTC
.	.	TRBV28	TRBJ2-7	CASSQSMVQVRYEQYF	TGTGCCAGCAGCCAATCCATGGTCCAGGTCCGGTACGAGCAGTACTTC
few	.	TRBV28	TRBJ1-2	CATHSNYGYTF	TGTGCCACCCACTCGAACTATGGCTACACCTTC
.	TRBD1	TRBV7-8	TRBJ2-7	CASSIGTDYEQYF	TGTGCCAGCAGCATAGGGACAGACTACGAGCAGTACTTC
.	.	TRBV3-1/TRBV3-2	TRBJ2-6	CASSLVLGSGANVLTF	TGTGCCAGCAGCCTCGTACTAGGCTCTGGGGCCAACGTCCTGACTTTC
.	.	TRBV3-1/TRBV3-2	TRBJ2-5	CASSQEVPRETQYF	TGTGCCAGCAGCCAAGAAGTCCCCAGGGAGACCCAGTACTTC
.	TRBD2	TRBV3-1/TRBV3-2	TRBJ2-5	CASSRTAGGLGETQYF	TGTGCCAGCAGCCGTACAGCGGGGGGGCTGGGGGAGACCCAGTACTTC
once	TRBD1	TRBV5-1	TRBJ2-5	CASSSQGKETQYF	TGCGCCAGCAGCTCACAGGGGAAAGAGACCCAGTACTTC
.	TRBD1	TRBV24-1	TRBJ1-1	CATSDLQGQGTFF	TGTGCCACCAGTGATTTGCAGGGACAGGGGACTTTCTTT
.	TRBD1	TRBV6-2/TRBV6-3	TRBJ2-3	CASSDRGLDTQYF	TGTGCCAGCAGTGACAGGGGGCTGGATACGCAGTATTTT
.	.	TRBV21-1	TRBJ1-5	CASSTLYRDRVNQPQHF	TGTGCCAGCAGCACGCTGTACCGGGACAGGGTCAATCAGCCCCAGCATTTT
.	.	TRBV2	TRBJ2-7	CASSVTYEQYF	TGTGCCAGCAGTGTTACCTACGAGCAGTACTTC
once	TRBD1	TRBV19	TRBJ1-5	CASSPPPTGGPNQPQHF	TGTGCCAGTAGTCCACCCCCGACAGGGGGTCCCAATCAGCCCCAGCATTTT
.	TRBD1	TRBV15	TRBJ2-1	CATSRGGTGIGNEQFF	TGTGCCACCAGCAGAGGAGGGACAGGGATAGGCAATGAGCAGTTCTTC
.	.	TRBV19	TRBJ1-1	CASSRGVANTEAFF	TGTGCCAGTAGCCGCGGAGTCGCGAACACTGAAGCTTTCTTT
.	TRBD1	TRBV11-3	TRBJ2-5	CASSLGDRAGETQYF	TGTGCCAGCAGCTTAGGGGACAGGGCGGGGGAGACCCAGTACTTC
.	TRBD1	TRBV19	TRBJ1-1	CASTSTGAPAFF	TGTGCCAGTACCTCCACAGGGGCGCCAGCTTTCTTT
.	TRBD2	TRBV9	TRBJ2-3	CASSSRGGRTDTQYF	TGTGCCAGCAGCTCTCGCGGGGGGCGGACAGATACGCAGTATTTT
.	.	TRBV10-2	TRBJ2-7	CASSQGSRRYEQYF	TGCGCCAGCAGCCAGGGGAGCCGTCGCTACGAGCAGTACTTC
once	.	TRBV11-2	TRBJ1-2	CASSPPPHGQRPYGYTF	TGTGCCAGCAGCCCGCCTCCCCATGGACAGAGGCCCTATGGCTACACCTTC
.	.	TRBV5-1	TRBJ1-3	CASSPGHFSGNTIYF	TGCGCCAGCAGTCCGGGACACTTCTCTGGAAACACCATATATTTT
.	TRBD1	TRBV12-3/TRBV12-4	TRBJ2-1	CASSVQGSNEQFF	TGTGCCAGCAGTGTACAGGGGAGCAATGAGCAGTTCTTC
.	TRBD1	TRBV14	TRBJ1-1	CASSGRWTGPAFF	TGTGCCAGCAGCGGACGATGGACAGGGCCTGCTTTCTTT